Listed here is a single T cell receptor (beta chain). Its specificity is unknown. 60 Vbeta and 13 Jbeta primers were used in PCR. Measured with immunoSEQ multiplex PCR; TCRdb has only the in-frame clones, and not every one. This table holds roughly 100,000 clones, roughly 12% found once. This entry comes from a study of cytomegalovirus exposure and HLA in healthy donors. The study's findings and limits: Evidence from a later analysis indicated that most CMV-associated TCR beta chains looked HLA-restricted. TCR beta sequences reportedly predicted the HLA-A and HLA-B alleles of most subjects accurately.

CDR1 is SGHTA and CDR2 is FQGTGA in the germline V gene. The junction had 6 bases not matched to a gene; V was cut back by 2 bases and J by 8 bases. The CDR3 runs to 16 residues. The receptor comes from a man aged 40-50 years in good health and CMV-seropositive. The chain has TRBV7-3 and TRBJ2-2, with 12 positions matching TRBD1. The material sequenced was PBMCs. For the CDR3, the DNA is TGTGCCAGCAGCTTACGTGGGACAGGGGGCGAGGGGGAGCTGTTTTTT. This gives the protein CASSLRGTGGEGELFF.